This TCR beta chain was recorded in a study of OX40 agonist ivuxolimab in advanced cancers. The CDR3 is made up of 18 amino acids. The method was immunoSEQ multiplex PCR; TCRdb's version includes in-frame clones alone and lacks a portion of them. This table holds some 30,000 clones, roughly 74% found once. The chain recombines TRBV12-2 with TRBJ2-3; the table names TRBD2, a call not compared with the DNA. TRBV12-2 is assigned pseudogene status. Sequences were derived from CD4+ or CD8+ T cells sorted from blood, sampled in a trial of the OX40 agonist ivuxolimab. The TCR was taken from an adult with an advanced solid tumor such as melanoma, head and neck, liver or kidney cancer. For the CDR3, the DNA is TGTGCAAGTCGCCCAACAGCGGGGACTGGGTGGAACACAGATACGCAGTATTTT. Protein sequence: CASRPTAGTGWNTDTQYF.